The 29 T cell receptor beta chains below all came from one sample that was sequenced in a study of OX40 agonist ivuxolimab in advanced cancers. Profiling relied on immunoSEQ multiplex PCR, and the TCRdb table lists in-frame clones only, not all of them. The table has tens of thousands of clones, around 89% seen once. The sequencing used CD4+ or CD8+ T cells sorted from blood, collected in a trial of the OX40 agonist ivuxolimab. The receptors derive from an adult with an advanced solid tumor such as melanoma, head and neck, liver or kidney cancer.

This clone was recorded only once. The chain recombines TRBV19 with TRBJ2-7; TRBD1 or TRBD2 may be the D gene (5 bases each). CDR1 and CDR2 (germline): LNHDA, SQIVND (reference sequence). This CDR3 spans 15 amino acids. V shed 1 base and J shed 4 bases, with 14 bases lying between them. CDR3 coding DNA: TGTGCCAGTAGTATAGGGGCAGGGAGCGGTTACGAGCAGTACTTC. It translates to CASSIGAGSGYEQYF.

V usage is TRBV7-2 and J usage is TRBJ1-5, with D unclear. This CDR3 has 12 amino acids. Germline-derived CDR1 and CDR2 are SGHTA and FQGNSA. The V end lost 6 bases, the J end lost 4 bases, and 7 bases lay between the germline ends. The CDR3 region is CASSGINQPQHF. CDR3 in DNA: TGTGCCAGCAGTGGGATTAATCAGCCCCAGCATTTT.

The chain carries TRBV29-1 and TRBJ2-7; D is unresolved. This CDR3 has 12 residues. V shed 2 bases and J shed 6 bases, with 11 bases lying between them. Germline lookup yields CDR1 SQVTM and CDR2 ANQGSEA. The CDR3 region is CSVEWGNGEQYF. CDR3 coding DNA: TGCAGCGTTGAATGGGGTAATGGCGAGCAGTACTTC.

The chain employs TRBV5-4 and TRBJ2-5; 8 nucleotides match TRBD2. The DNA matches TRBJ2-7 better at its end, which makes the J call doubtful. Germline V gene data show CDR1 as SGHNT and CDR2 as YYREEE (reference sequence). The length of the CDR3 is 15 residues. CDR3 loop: CASSLNAGGRYEQYF. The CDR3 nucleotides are TGTGCCAGCAGCTTGAATGCGGGGGGTAGGTACGAGCAGTACTTC.

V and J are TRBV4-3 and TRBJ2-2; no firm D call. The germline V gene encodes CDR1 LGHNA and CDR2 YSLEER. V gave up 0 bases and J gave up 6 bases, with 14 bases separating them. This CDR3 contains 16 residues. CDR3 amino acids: CASSQDYSTESGELFF. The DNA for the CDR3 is TGCGCCAGCAGCCAAGATTATAGTACCGAGTCCGGGGAGCTGTTTTTT.

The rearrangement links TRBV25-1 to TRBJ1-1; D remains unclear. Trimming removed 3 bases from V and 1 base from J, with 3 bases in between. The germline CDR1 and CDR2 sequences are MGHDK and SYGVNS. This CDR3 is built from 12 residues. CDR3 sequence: CASSEGNTEAFF. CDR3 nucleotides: TGTGCCAGCAGTGAGGGGAACACTGAAGCTTTCTTT.

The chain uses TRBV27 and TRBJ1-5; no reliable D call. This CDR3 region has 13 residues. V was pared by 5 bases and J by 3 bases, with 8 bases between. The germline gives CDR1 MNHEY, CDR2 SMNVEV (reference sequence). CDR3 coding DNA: TGTGCCAGCAGTCCTGCGGACAATCAGCCCCAGCATTTT. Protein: CASSPADNQPQHF.

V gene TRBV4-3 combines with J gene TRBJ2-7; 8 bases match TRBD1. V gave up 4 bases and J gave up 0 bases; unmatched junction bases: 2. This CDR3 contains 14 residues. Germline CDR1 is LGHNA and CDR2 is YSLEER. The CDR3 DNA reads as TGCGCCAGCAGCCCGGACAGGGCCTCCTACGAGCAGTACTTC. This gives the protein CASSPDRASYEQYF.

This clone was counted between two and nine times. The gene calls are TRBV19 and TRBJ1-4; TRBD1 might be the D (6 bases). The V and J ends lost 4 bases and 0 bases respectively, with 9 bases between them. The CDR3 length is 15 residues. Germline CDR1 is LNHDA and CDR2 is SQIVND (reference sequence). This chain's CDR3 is CASSTDRSTNEKLFF. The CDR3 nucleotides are TGTGCCAGTAGTACGGACAGATCAACTAATGAAAAACTGTTTTTT.

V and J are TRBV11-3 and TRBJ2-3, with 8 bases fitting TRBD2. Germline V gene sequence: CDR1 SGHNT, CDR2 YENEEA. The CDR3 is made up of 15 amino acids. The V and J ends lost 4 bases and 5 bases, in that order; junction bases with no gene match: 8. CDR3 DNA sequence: TGTGCCAGCAGCTCTAGCCGGGGGGGATTAGATACGCAGTATTTT. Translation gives CASSSSRGGLDTQYF.

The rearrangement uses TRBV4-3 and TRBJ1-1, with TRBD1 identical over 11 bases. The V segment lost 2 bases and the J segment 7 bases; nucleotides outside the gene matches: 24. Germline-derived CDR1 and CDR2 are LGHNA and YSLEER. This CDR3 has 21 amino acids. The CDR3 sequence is CASSQPNPGQGANWGIVEAFF. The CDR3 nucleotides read TGCGCCAGCAGCCAACCAAACCCCGGACAGGGGGCGAATTGGGGTATCGTTGAAGCTTTCTTT.

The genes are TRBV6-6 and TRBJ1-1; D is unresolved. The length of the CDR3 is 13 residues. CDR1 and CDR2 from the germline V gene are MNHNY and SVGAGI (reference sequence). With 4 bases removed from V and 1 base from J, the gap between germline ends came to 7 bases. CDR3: CASSLGKNTEAFF. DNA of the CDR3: TGTGCCAGCAGTTTAGGGAAGAACACTGAAGCTTTCTTT.

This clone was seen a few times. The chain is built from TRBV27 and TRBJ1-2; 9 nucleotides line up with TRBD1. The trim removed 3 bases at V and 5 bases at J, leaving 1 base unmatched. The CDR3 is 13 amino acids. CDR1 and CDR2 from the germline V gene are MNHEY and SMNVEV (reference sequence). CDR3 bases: TGTGCCAGCAGTTTCGGACAGGGGTATGGCTACACCTTC. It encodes CASSFGQGYGYTF.

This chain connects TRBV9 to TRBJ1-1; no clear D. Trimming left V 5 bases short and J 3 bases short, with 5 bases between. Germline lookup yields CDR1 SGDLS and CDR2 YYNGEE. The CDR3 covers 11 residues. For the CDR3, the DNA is TGTGCCAGCAGTTCTGACACTGAAGCTTTCTTT. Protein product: CASSSDTEAFF.

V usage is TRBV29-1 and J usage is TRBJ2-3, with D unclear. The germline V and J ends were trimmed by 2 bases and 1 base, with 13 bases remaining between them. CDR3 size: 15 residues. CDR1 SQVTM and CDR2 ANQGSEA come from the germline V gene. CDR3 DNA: TGCAGCGTTGAAAAAAACGGCCAGGGCACAGATACGCAGTATTTT. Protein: CSVEKNGQGTDTQYF.

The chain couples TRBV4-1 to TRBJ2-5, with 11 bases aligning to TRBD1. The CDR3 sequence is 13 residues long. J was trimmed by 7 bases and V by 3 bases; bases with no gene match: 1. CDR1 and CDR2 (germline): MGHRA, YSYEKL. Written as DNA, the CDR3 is TGCGCCAGCAGCCAGGACAGGGGGCCGACCCAGTACTTC. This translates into CASSQDRGPTQYF.

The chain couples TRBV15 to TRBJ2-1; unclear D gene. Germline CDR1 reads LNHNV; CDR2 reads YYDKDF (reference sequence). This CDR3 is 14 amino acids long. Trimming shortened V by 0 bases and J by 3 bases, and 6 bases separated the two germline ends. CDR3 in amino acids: CATSRDPDYNEQFF. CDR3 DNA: TGTGCCACCAGCAGAGATCCCGACTACAATGAGCAGTTCTTC.

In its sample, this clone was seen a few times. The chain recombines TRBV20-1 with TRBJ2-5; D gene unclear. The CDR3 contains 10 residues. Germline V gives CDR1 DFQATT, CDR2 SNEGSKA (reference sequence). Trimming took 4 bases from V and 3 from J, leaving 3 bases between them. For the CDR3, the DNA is TGCAGTGCTAATAAAGAGACCCAGTACTTC. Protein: CSANKETQYF.

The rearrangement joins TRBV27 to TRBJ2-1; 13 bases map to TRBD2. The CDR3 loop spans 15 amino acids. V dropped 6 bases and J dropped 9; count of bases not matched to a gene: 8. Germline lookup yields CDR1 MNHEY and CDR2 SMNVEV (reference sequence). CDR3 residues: CASRHGLAGATEQFF. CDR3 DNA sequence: TGTGCCAGCAGGCATGGACTAGCGGGAGCCACTGAGCAGTTCTTC.

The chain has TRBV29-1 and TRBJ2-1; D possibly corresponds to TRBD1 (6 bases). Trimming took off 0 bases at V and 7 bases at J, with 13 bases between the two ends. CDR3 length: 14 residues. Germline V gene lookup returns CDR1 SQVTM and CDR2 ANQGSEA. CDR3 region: CSVEEGGRQNEQFF. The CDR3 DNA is TGCAGCGTTGAAGAAGGGGGAAGACAAAATGAGCAGTTCTTC.

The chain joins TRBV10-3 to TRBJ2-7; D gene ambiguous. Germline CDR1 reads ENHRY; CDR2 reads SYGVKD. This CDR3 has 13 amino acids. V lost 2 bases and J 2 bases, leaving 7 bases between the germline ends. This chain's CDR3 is CAISEGETYEQYF. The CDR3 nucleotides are TGTGCCATCAGTGAGGGAGAGACCTACGAGCAGTACTTC.

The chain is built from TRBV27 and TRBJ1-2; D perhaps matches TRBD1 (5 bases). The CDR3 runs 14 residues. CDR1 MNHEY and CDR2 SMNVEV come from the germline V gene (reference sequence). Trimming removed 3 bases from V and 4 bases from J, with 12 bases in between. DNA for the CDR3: TGTGCCAGCAGTTTCTCGGGGGAGGGCTATGGCTACACCTTC. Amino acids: CASSFSGEGYGYTF.

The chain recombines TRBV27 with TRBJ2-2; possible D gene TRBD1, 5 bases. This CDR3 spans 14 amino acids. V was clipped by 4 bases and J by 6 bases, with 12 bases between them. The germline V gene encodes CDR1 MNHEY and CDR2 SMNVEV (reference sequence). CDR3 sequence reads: CASSSFDSPGELFF. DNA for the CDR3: TGTGCCAGCAGTTCTTTCGACAGTCCCGGGGAGCTGTTTTTT.

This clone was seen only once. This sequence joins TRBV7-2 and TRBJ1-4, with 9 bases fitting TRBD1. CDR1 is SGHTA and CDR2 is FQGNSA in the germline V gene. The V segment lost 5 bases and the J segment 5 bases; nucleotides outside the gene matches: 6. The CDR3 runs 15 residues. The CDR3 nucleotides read TGTGCCAGCAGCCCCTACAGGGGGCAGAATGAAAAACTGTTTTTT. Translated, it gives CASSPYRGQNEKLFF. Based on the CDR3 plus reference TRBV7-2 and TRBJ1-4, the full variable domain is GAGVSQSPSNKVTEKGKDVELRCDPISGHTALYWYRQSLGQGLEFLIYFQGNSAPDKSGLPSDRFSAERTGGSVSTLTIQRTQQEDSAVYLCASSPYRGQNEKLFFGSGTQLSVL.

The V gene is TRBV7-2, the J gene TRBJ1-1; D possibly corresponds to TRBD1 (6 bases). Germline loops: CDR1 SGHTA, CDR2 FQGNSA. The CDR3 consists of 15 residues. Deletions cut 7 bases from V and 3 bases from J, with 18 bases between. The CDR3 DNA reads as TGTGCCAGCACCAACCTAAGGGGGGGGGACACTGAAGCTTTCTTT. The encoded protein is CASTNLRGGDTEAFF.

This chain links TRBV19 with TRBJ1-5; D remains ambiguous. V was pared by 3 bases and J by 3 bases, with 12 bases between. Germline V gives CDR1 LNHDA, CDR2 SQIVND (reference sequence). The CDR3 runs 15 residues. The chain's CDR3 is CASSIRGAINQPQHF. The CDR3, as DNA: TGTGCCAGTAGTATTCGGGGTGCGATCAATCAGCCCCAGCATTTT.

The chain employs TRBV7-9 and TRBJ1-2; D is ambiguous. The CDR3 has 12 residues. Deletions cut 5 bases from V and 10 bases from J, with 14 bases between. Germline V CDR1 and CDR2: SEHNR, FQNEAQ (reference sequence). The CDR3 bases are TGTGCCAGCAGCCGTAACAGCCTAGACTACACCTTC. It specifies CASSRNSLDYTF. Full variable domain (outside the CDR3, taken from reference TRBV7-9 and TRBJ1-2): DTGVSQNPRHKITKRGQNVTFRCDPISEHNRLYWYRQTLGQGPEFLTYFQNEAQLEKSRLLSDRFSAERPKGSFSTLEIQRTEQGDSAMYLCASSRNSLDYTFGSGTRLTVV.

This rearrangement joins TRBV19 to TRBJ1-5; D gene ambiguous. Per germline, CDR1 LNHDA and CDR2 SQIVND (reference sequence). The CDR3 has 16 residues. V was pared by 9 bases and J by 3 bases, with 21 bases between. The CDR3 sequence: CASTEWWSKPNQPQHF. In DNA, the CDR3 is TGTGCCAGCACCGAGTGGTGGTCCAAGCCCAATCAGCCCCAGCATTTT.

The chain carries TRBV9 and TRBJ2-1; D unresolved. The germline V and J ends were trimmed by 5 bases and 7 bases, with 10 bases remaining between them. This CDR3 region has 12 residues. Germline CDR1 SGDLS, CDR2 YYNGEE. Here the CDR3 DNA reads TGTGCCAGCAGTATGGGCCATAATGAGCAGTTCTTC. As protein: CASSMGHNEQFF.